The clone carrying this T cell receptor beta chain was detected many times. Antigen specificity is unknown. CDR3 regions were amplified by Arm-PCR using iRepertoire HTBI primers to build TCR beta libraries. In TCRdb, the multiplex PCR reads were re-called with MiXCR into one record per CDR3 protein. The sample holds about 540,000 distinct CDR3 sequences, about 13% seen once. This entry comes from a study of regulatory T cells in long-lasting Graves disease. Germline V gene lookup returns CDR1 SGHTA and CDR2 FQGNSA. V lost 5 bases and J 5 bases, leaving 16 bases between the germline ends. The CDR3 sequence is 15 residues long. General study results and limits: Patients with persistent Graves' had lower TCR diversity than newly diagnosed patients.

This sample's time point: newly diagnosed GD, antithyroid drugs for less than 3 months. With RNA extracted from PBMCs as input, the TCR library was made. These data were also reused for a study on T cells in Graves' hyperthyroidism and ophthalmopathy.

This sequence joins TRBV7-2 and TRBJ2-1; D remains unclear. This TCR came from a man aged 25 to 40 with Graves disease. This material consisted of peripheral blood mononuclear cells (PBMCs), taken at new diagnosis, from a patient treated with antithyroid drugs. The CDR3 bases are TGTGCCAGCAGCCCGAACAAGATGGGCCACAATGAGCAGTTCTTC. Amino acids: CASSPNKMGHNEQFF.